One TCR beta chain is described in this entry. Its cognate antigen is unknown. Selected positively for CCR7 and CD45RO-negative, naive CD8 cells excluded terminally differentiated effector memory CD45RA+ cells. Sorted-subset replicate PCRs used 150 to 200 ng of genomic DNA. This amount corresponded to approximately 30,000 T cell genomes. Measured with immunoSEQ multiplex PCR; TCRdb has only the in-frame clones, and not every one. Found here are about 800,000 clones, around 96% of them singletons; the top ten hold approximately 0.2%. The entry originates in a study of shared clonotypes between healthy human individuals. Study-wide findings and caveats: Generally, naive subsets came out with larger estimated richness than memory subsets.

Germline lookup yields CDR1 MGHDK and CDR2 SYGVNS. The V end was cut by 4 bases, the J end by 11 bases, with 14 bases between. The CDR3 is 12 residues long. This sequence joins TRBV25-1 and TRBJ1-1; D gene uncertain. This TCR came from a man aged 25-45 years in good health. The material sequenced was naive CD8+ T cells sorted from blood. In DNA, the CDR3 is TGTGCCAGCAGTGCTCACTGGGAAGAGGCTTTCTTT. Residues: CASSAHWEEAFF. Supplemented by reference TRBV25-1 and TRBJ1-1, the full variable domain reads EADIYQTPRYLVIGTGKKITLECSQTMGHDKMYWYQQDPGMELHLIHYSYGVNSTEKGDLSSESTVSRIRTEHFPLTLESARPSHTSQYLCASSAHWEEAFFGQGTRLTVV.